This T cell receptor (beta chain) was identified during a study of shared clonotypes between healthy human individuals. The study, taken as a whole, reports: Estimated clonotype richness was generally higher in naive than memory subsets.

Note on this clone: What it recognizes is unknown.

Naive-designated CD8 cells lacked CD45RO, were positively enriched for CCR7, and omitted terminally differentiated effector memory CD45RA+ cells. Only in-frame clones appear in the TCRdb table, and some are missing; sequencing was by immunoSEQ multiplex PCR. The data hold 760,000 or so clones, with approximately 96% observed a single time. Germline CDR1 is SNHLY and CDR2 is FYNNEI. The V gene end was trimmed by 5 bases and the J gene end by 6 bases; junction bases not matched to a gene: 8. The CDR3 contains 15 residues. The sequence was obtained from a man aged 25-45 years in good health. This chain uses TRBV2 with TRBJ2-7, with 12 nucleotides matching TRBD2. Specimen: naive CD8+ T cells sorted from blood. Here the CDR3 DNA reads TGTGCCAGCAGTTGGACGGGACTAGCGGGTTCCGAGCAGTACTTC. This encodes CASSWTGLAGSEQYF.